This T cell receptor beta chain was captured in a study of blood T cell repertoires in COVID-19. Whole-study context: Sample material is recorded as cDNA or gDNA derived from T cells, B-cell-depleted T cells, or PBMCs.

Per germline, CDR1 LGHNA and CDR2 YNFKEQ. J gave up 1 base and V 3 bases, and 3 bases lay outside the gene matches. The CDR3 contains 15 residues. In the source study's methods: Reference gene primer amplification gave nucleated cell count estimates. Sequencing was performed with immunoSEQ multiplex PCR; in TCRdb, only in-frame clones are kept and a portion is missing. V, J and clone size were drawn from that table, and D and trimming were deduced from the DNA. The top ten clones hold 29% of a sample with about 150,000 clones, roughly four fifths of them seen once. V gene TRBV4-2 combines with J gene TRBJ2-7, with TRBD1 matching 10 bases. This TCR derives from a woman in her sixties with acute or convalescent COVID-19. Input material: peripheral blood. The CDR3 DNA reads as TGTGCCAGCAGCCAGGGACAGGGGAGATCCTACGAGCAGTACTTC. This gives the protein CASSQGQGRSYEQYF.